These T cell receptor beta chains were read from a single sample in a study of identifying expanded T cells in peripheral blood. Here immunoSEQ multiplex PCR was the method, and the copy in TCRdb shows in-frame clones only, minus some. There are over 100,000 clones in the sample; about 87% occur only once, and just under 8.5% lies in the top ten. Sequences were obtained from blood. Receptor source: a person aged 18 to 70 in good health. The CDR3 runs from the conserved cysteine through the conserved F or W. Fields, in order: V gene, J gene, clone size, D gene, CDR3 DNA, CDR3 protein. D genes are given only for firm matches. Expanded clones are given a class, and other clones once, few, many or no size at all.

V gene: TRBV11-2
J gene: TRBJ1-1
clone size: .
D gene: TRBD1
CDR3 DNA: TGTGCCAGCAGCGCGAGGGACAGTCTCACTGAAGCTTTCTTT
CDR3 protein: CASSARDSLTEAFF

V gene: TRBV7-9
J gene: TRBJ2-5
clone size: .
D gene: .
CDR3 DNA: TGTGCCAGCAGCTTATCTCAGGGTTTGGAGACCCAGTACTTC
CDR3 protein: CASSLSQGLETQYF

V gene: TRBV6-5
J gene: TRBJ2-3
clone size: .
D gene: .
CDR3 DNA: TGTGCCAGCAGTTACGGGGTGGGGACCACAGATACGCAGTATTTT
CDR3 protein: CASSYGVGTTDTQYF

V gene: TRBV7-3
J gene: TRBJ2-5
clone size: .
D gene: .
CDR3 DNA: TGTGCCAGCAGCCGAGGAGGACTGGAGGAGACCCAGTACTTC
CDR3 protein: CASSRGGLEETQYF

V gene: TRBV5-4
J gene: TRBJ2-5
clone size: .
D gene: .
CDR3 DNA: TGTGCCAGCAGCTTGGGGGGCATGAGAGAGACCCAGTACTTC
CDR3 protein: CASSLGGMRETQYF

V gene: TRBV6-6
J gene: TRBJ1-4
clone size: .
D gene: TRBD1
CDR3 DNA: TGTGCCAGCAGTTATCCCGGGACAGGGTTTGAAAAACTGTTTTTT
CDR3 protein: CASSYPGTGFEKLFF

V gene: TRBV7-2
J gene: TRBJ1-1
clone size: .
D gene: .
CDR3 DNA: TGTGCCAGCAGCTTACTCCCCTTTGGGGGGGACACTGAAGCTTTCTTT
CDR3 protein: CASSLLPFGGDTEAFF

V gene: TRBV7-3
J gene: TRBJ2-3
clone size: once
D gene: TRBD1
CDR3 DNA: TGTGCCAGCAGCACCGGACAGGGTACAGATACGCAGTATTTT
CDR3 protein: CASSTGQGTDTQYF

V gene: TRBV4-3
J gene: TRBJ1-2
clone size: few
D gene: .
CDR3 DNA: TGCGCCAGCAGCTATGCGGGAGCGGGGTATGGCTACACCTTC
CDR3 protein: CASSYAGAGYGYTF

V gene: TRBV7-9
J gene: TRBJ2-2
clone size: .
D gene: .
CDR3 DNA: TGTGCCAGCAGCTCCCAGGGTTTGGGGGCAGGGAGTGAGCTGTTTTTT
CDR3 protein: CASSSQGLGAGSELFF

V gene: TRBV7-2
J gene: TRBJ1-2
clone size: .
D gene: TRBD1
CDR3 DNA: TGTGCCAGCAGCTTAGTTCCAGGGGGCTCTTCTAACTATGGCTACACCTTC
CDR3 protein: CASSLVPGGSSNYGYTF

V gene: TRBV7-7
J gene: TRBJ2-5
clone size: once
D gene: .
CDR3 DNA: TGTGCCAGCAGCTTAGGGTCTACAGGCGTTGAAGAGACCCAGTACTTC
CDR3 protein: CASSLGSTGVEETQYF

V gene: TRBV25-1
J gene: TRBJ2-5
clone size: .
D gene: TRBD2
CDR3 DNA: TGTGCCAGCAGTGAGGGAGCGGGGGGGCCAGAGACCCAGTACTTC
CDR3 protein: CASSEGAGGPETQYF

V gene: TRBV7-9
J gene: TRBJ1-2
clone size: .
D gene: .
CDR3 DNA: TGTGCCAGCAGGAACCAGGGGATATTTAGCTCTGGCTACACCTTC
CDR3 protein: CASRNQGIFSSGYTF

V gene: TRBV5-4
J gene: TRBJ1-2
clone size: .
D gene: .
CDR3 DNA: TGTGCCAGCGGGGCGCCGGCCTATGGCTACACCTTC
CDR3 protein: CASGAPAYGYTF

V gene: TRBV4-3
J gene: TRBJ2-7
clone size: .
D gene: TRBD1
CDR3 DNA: TGCGCCAGCAGCCAAGGGACAGGGAACGAGCAGTACTTC
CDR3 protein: CASSQGTGNEQYF

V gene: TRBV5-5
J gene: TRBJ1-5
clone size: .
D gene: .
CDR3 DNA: TGTGCCAGCAGCCCGGCTTACAGTTCCTATCAGCCCCAGCATTTT
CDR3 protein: CASSPAYSSYQPQHF

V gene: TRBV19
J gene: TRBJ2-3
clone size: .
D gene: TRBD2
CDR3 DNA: TGTGCCAGTAGTAGTAGCGGGAGACGGACAGATACGCAGTATTTT
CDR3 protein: CASSSSGRRTDTQYF

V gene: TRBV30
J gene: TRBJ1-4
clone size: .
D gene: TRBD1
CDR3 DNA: TGTGCCTCTCGGACAGGGTTTAATAATGAAAAACTGTTTTTT
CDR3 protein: CASRTGFNNEKLFF

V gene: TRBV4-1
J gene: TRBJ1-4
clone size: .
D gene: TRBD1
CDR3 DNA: TGCGCCAGCAGCCAAGGTACAGGGGACAGAACTAATGAAAAACTGTTTTTT
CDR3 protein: CASSQGTGDRTNEKLFF

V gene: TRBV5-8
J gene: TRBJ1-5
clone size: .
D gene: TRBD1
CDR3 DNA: TGTGCCAGCAGCCGGGACAGGGCGGTATATAGCAATCAGCCCCAGCATTTT
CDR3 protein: CASSRDRAVYSNQPQHF

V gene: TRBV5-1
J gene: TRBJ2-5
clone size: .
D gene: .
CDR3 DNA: TGCGCCAGCAGCTTACTGGCCGCCGGGGAAGAGACCCAGTACTTC
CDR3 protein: CASSLLAAGEETQYF

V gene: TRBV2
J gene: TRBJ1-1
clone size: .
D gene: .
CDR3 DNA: TGTGCCAGCATCCAAGCGAATTCGGGGACTGAAGCTTTCTTT
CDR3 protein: CASIQANSGTEAFF

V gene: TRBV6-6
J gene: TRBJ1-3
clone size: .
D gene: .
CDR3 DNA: TGTGCCAGCAGGAACAGGGATCAGCGTGGAAACACCATATATTTT
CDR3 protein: CASRNRDQRGNTIYF

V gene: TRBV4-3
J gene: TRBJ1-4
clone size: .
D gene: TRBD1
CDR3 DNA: TGCGCCAGCAGCCAAGAAGGACCAAGGACAGGGGTGTCAGCTAATGAAAAACTGTTTTTT
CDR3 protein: CASSQEGPRTGVSANEKLFF

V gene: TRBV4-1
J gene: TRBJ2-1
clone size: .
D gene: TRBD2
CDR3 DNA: TGCGCCAGCAGCCAAGGGCAGCGGGAGTCGAATGAGCAGTTCTTC
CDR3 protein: CASSQGQRESNEQFF

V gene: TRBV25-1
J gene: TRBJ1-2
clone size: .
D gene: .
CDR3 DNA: TGTGCCAGCAGTGACGCCTCAGTGGGAATCTATGGCTACACCTTC
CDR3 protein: CASSDASVGIYGYTF

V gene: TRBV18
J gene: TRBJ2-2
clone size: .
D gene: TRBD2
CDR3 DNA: TGTGCCAGCTCACCACCGGGGCTAGCGGGAGCCGGGGAGCTGTTTTTT
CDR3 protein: CASSPPGLAGAGELFF

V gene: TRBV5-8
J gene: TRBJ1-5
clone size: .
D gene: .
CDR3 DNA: TGTGCCAGCAGCTTGTTCGGGGGTAGCGGCCAGCCCCAGCATTTT
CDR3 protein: CASSLFGGSGQPQHF

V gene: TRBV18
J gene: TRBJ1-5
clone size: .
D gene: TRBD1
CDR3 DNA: TGTGCCAGCTCACCGGGACAGGGAAGTCAGCCCCAGCATTTT
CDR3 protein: CASSPGQGSQPQHF

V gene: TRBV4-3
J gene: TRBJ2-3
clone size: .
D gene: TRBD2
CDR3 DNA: TGCGCCAGCAGCCCGGACTGGGTAGCGGGGGCGTCTGGGGATACGCAGTATTTT
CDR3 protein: CASSPDWVAGASGDTQYF